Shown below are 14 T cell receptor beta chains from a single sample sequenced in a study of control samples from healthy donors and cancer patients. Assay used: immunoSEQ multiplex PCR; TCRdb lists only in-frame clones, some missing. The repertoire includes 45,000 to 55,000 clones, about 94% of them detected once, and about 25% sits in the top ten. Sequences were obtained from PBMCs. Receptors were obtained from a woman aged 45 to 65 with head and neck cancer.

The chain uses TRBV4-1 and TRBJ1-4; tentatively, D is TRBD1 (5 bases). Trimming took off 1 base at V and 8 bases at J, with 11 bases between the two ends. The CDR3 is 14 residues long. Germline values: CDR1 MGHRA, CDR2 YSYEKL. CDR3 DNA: TGCGCCAGCAGCCAAGTTCAGGGCGGGGAAAAACTGTTTTTT. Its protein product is CASSQVQGGEKLFF.

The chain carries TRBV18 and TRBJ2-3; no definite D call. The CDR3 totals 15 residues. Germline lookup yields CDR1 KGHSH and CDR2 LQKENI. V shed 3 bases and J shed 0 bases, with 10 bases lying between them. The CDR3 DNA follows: TGTGCCAGCTCACCGGGAAGGGCTAGCACAGATACGCAGTATTTT. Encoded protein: CASSPGRASTDTQYF.

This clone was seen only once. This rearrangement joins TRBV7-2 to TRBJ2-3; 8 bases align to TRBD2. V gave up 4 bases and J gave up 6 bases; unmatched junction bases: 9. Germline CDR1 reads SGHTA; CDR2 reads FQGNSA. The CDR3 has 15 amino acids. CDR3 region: CASSYREGPSDTQYF. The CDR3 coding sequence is TGTGCCAGCAGCTACCGGGAGGGCCCCTCGGATACGCAGTATTTT.

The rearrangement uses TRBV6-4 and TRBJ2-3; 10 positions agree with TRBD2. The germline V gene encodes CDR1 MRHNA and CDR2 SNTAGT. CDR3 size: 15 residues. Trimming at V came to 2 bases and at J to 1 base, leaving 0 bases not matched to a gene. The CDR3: CASSDGTSGTDTQYF. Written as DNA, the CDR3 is TGTGCCAGCAGTGACGGGACTAGCGGCACAGATACGCAGTATTTT.

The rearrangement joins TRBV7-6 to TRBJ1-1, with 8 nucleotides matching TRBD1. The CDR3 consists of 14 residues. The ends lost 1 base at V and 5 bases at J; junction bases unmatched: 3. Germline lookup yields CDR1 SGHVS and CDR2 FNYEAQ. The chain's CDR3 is CASSLGTGRTEAFF. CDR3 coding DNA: TGTGCCAGCAGCTTAGGGACAGGGAGGACTGAAGCTTTCTTT.

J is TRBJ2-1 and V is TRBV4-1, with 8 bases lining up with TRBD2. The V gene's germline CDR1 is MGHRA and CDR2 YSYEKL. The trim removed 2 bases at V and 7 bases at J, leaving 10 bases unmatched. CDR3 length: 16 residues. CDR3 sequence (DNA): TGCGCCAGCAGCCAATCCCCCGGGACTAGTGAAAATGAGCAGTTCTTC. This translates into CASSQSPGTSENEQFF.

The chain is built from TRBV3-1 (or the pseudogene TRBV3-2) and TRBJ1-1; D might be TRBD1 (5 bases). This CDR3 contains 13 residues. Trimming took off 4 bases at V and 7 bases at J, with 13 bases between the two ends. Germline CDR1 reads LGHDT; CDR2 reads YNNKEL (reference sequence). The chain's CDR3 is CASSLGTDDEAFF. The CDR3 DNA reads TGTGCCAGCAGCCTTGGGACTGACGATGAAGCTTTCTTT.

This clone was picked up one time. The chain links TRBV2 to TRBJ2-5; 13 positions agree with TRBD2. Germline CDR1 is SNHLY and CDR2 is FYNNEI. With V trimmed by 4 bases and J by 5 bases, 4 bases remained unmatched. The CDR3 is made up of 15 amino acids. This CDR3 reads CASSALAGGHETQYF. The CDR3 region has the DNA TGTGCCAGCAGTGCACTAGCGGGGGGGCACGAGACCCAGTACTTC.

CDR3 sequence (DNA): TGTGCCTGGAGTGTAGGGTCTCAAGAGACCCAGTACTTC. This translates into CAWSVGSQETQYF. V and J are TRBV30 and TRBJ2-5, with unresolved D. V was shortened by 0 bases and J by 2 bases, with 7 bases between the two germline ends. Germline CDR1 reads GTSNPN; CDR2 reads SVGIG (reference sequence). This CDR3 spans 13 amino acids. The whole variable domain, remainder taken from reference TRBV30 and TRBJ2-5, is SQTIHQWPATLVQPVGSPLSLECTVEGTSNPNLYWYRQAAGRGLQLLFYSVGIGQISSEVPQNLSASRPQDRQFILSSKKLLLSDSGFYLCAWSVGSQETQYFGPGTRLLVL.

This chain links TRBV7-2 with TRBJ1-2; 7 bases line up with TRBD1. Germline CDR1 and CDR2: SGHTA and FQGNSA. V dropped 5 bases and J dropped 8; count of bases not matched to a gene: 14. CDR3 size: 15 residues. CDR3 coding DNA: TGTGCCAGCAGCAGAACCCTGACAGGGCTCGGCGGCTACACCTTC. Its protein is CASSRTLTGLGGYTF.

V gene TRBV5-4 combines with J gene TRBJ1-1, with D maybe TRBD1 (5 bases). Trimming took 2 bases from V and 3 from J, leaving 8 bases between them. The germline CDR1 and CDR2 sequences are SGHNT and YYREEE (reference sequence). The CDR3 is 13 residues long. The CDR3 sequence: CASSFGHHTEAFF. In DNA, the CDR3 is TGTGCCAGCAGCTTTGGACACCACACTGAAGCTTTCTTT. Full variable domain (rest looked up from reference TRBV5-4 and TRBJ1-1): ETGVTQSPTHLIKTRGQQVTLRCSSQSGHNTVSWYQQALGQGPQFIFQYYREEENGRGNFPPRFSGLQFPNYSSELNVNALELDDSALYLCASSFGHHTEAFFGQGTRLTVV.

The CDR3: CASSLTGEGNQPQHF. CDR3 nucleotide sequence: TGTGCCAGCTCACTAACAGGGGAGGGGAATCAGCCCCAGCATTTT. The chain has TRBV18 and TRBJ1-5; 7 bases map to TRBD1. The CDR3 runs to 15 residues. Germline trimming cut 4 bases from V and 4 bases from J; bases unmatched to any gene: 7. Per the germline V gene, CDR1 is KGHSH and CDR2 is LQKENI.

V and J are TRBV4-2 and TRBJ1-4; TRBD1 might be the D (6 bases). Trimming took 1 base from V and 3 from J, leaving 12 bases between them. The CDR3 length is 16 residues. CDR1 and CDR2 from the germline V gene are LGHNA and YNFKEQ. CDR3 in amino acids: CASSQVAQGPNEKLFF. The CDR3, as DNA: TGTGCCAGCAGCCAAGTTGCCCAGGGGCCTAATGAAAAACTGTTTTTT.

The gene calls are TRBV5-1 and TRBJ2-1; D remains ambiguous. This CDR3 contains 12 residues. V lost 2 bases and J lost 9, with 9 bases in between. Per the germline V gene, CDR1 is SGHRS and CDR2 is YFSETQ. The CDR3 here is CASSFSGGEQFF. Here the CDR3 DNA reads TGCGCCAGCAGCTTCTCGGGTGGTGAGCAGTTCTTC. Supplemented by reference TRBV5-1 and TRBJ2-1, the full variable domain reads KAGVTQTPRYLIKTRGQQVTLSCSPISGHRSVSWYQQTPGQGLQFLFEYFSETQRNKGNFPGRFSGRQFSNSRSEMNVSTLELGDSALYLCASSFSGGEQFFGPGTRLTVL.